Included here is one TCR beta chain sequence, with context. The same CDR3 also results from other DNA sequences found in this sample. Sequencing used immunoSEQ multiplex PCR; TCRdb keeps in-frame clones, though not all of them. The sample has over 2 million clones; roughly 92% are singletons. The record originates from a study of shared clonotypes between healthy human individuals. Germline assignment: CDR1 SGHRS and CDR2 YFSETQ. The CDR3 contains 12 residues. Trimming took off 2 bases at V and 3 bases at J, with 4 bases between the two ends. What was sequenced was naive CD4+ T cells from PBMCs. Sample subset: CD45RA+ positively selected. The receptor's source is a man aged 18 to 30 in good health. Some clones in this sample may be carry-over from other donors' samples. The rearrangement links TRBV5-1 to TRBJ2-3, with D hard to call. The CDR3 DNA sequence: TGCGCCAGCAGCTTACAAACAGATACGCAGTATTTT. Translation gives CASSLQTDTQYF.